The clone carrying this T cell receptor beta chain was seen only once. Its specificity is unknown. This specimen comes from a study of lymphopenia after photon versus proton radiotherapy. Generated by immunoSEQ multiplex PCR, the TCRdb table keeps only in-frame clones and is missing some. The profile shows fewer than 20,000 clones, 80% to 90% of them singletons. With 4 bases clipped from V and 8 bases from J, the junction kept 16 bases outside the gene matches. Germline CDR1 GTSNPN, CDR2 SVGIG (reference sequence). The CDR3 has 16 residues. Study-wide findings and caveats: After the lymphocyte nadir, photon-treated repertoires showed oligoclonal expansion, especially of CD8+ Temra cells. Post-nadir TCR diversity decline inversely tracked overall survival among those who died. Photon-treated patients lost naive T cells and TCR diversity; proton-treated stayed stable.

The TCR originated in a man aged 70 or older with pancreatic cancer. V is TRBV30 and J is TRBJ1-2; 10 bases line up with TRBD1. The sequences come from peripheral blood, collected from a patient treated with proton-based radiotherapy. The CDR3, as DNA: TGTGCCTGGACCCGACCCGGGACAGGGGTTTCCCGCGGCTACACCTTC. Translated: CAWTRPGTGVSRGYTF.